This TCR beta chain was identified in a study of shared clonotypes between healthy human individuals. The assay used deep level. Every immunoSEQ plate was one replicate of a subset's evenly spread DNA. When replicate PCRs were run on unsorted PBMC, they used around 0.3 ug DNA, approximately 33,000 T cell genomes. TCRdb's copy holds only in-frame clones and misses some; the assay was immunoSEQ multiplex PCR. In the table there are approximately 500,000 clones, over 60% of which are singletons. The CDR3 length is 11 residues. The V end was cut by 9 bases, the J end by 6 bases, with 10 bases between. Germline V gene sequence: CDR1 SNHLY, CDR2 FYNNEI.

The receptor's source is a middle-aged woman in good health. Some clones in this sample may be carry-over from other donors' samples. The sample taken for sequencing was PBMCs. The chain links TRBV2 to TRBJ2-3; D gene unclear. In nucleotides, the CDR3 is TGTGCCAGTGGGGTTGGCGATACGCAGTATTTT. Translating it yields CASGVGDTQYF.